Following are 5 T cell receptor beta chains from one sample sequenced in a study of PD-1 blockade in mismatch repair-deficient tumors. Libraries were prepared by immunoSEQ multiplex PCR; TCRdb keeps only in-frame clonotypes and omits some of them. The table has some 120,000 clones, 60% to 85% seen once. This specimen consisted of peripheral blood, obtained 60 weeks after starting pembrolizumab. The receptors were sampled from an adult with mismatch repair-deficient cancer.

This chain connects TRBV7-3 to TRBJ2-6; either TRBD1 or TRBD2 may supply D (6 bases each). Between the trimmed V and J ends, which lost 5 bases and 0 bases, there was a span of 17 bases. CDR1 is SGHTA and CDR2 is FQGTGA in the germline V gene. CDR3 length: 18 amino acids. CDR3 in DNA: TGTGCCAGCAGCCCAGGTGGGGGGCTGGGCTCTGGGGCCAACGTCCTGACTTTC. This encodes CASSPGGGLGSGANVLTF.

The V and J genes are TRBV23-1 and TRBJ2-4, with TRBD1 identical over 8 bases. TRBV23-1 is filed as an ORF, its function uncertain. CDR3 length: 15 amino acids. The V and J ends lost 5 bases and 4 bases, in that order; junction bases with no gene match: 7. The CDR3 DNA is TGCGCCAGCAGTGCACAGGGGGTCGTTAAAAACATTCAGTACTTC. Its protein is CASSAQGVVKNIQYF.

This rearrangement joins TRBV19 to TRBJ2-7, with 7 bases matching TRBD2. Per germline, CDR1 LNHDA and CDR2 SQIVND (reference sequence). The CDR3 contains 17 residues. With V trimmed by 3 bases and J by 3 bases, 14 bases remained unmatched. The CDR3 sequence: CASSMGPETAGSYEQYF. The CDR3 bases are TGTGCCAGTAGTATGGGGCCAGAGACAGCGGGAAGCTACGAGCAGTACTTC.

The chain has TRBV2 and TRBJ2-7, with D perhaps matching TRBD1 (5 bases). The V and J ends lost 4 bases and 0 bases respectively, with 10 bases between them. CDR1 and CDR2 from the germline V gene are SNHLY and FYNNEI. This CDR3 has 14 amino acids. CDR3 in amino acids: CASSVGEYSYEQYF. The CDR3, as DNA: TGTGCCAGCAGTGTAGGGGAATACTCCTACGAGCAGTACTTC.

This clone was detected a few times. The rearrangement links TRBV19 to TRBJ2-1; the match to TRBD1 covers 9 bases. The CDR3 consists of 16 residues. Trimming took 8 bases from V and 7 from J; bases not matched to a gene: 15. Germline CDR1 and CDR2: LNHDA and SQIVND (reference sequence). Written as DNA, the CDR3 is TGTGCCAGTCTCTTAACCGGGACAGGGAGGGAAAATGAGCAGTTCTTC. Amino acids: CASLLTGTGRENEQFF.